The TCR beta chain described here comes from a study of neurological immune-mediated disorders. Study details: Within the group of 34 multiple sclerosis patients, approximately 31 were relapsing-remitting, while 3 were secondary progressive. The study, taken as a whole, reports: Repertoires from 18 of 34 multiple sclerosis patients grouped phylogenetically into a related-CDR3 cluster, suggesting a possible signature. Sharing of CDR3 amino acid sequences among expanded clones across subjects was absent, suggesting private repertoires in all groups.

The sample holds many counts of this clonotype. What it recognizes is unknown. A 10-nucleotide random UMI tagged transcripts in template-switch 5'RACE cDNA synthesis. TCRdb itself ran the 5' RACE reads through MiXCR, one entry per CDR3 protein. Of about 95,000 distinct CDR3 sequences listed, about 3.8% are singletons. Trimming pared 0 bases from V and 2 bases from J, leaving 8 bases between. Germline values: CDR1 SGHRS, CDR2 YFSETQ. This CDR3 has 15 amino acids. J is TRBJ2-2 and V is TRBV5-1; no firm D call. This TCR derives from a woman aged 18-30 years with multiple sclerosis. Sequenced: PBMCs. CDR3 amino acids: CASSLVRKNTGELFF. The CDR3 DNA reads TGCGCCAGCAGCTTGGTGAGAAAAAACACCGGGGAGCTGTTTTTT.